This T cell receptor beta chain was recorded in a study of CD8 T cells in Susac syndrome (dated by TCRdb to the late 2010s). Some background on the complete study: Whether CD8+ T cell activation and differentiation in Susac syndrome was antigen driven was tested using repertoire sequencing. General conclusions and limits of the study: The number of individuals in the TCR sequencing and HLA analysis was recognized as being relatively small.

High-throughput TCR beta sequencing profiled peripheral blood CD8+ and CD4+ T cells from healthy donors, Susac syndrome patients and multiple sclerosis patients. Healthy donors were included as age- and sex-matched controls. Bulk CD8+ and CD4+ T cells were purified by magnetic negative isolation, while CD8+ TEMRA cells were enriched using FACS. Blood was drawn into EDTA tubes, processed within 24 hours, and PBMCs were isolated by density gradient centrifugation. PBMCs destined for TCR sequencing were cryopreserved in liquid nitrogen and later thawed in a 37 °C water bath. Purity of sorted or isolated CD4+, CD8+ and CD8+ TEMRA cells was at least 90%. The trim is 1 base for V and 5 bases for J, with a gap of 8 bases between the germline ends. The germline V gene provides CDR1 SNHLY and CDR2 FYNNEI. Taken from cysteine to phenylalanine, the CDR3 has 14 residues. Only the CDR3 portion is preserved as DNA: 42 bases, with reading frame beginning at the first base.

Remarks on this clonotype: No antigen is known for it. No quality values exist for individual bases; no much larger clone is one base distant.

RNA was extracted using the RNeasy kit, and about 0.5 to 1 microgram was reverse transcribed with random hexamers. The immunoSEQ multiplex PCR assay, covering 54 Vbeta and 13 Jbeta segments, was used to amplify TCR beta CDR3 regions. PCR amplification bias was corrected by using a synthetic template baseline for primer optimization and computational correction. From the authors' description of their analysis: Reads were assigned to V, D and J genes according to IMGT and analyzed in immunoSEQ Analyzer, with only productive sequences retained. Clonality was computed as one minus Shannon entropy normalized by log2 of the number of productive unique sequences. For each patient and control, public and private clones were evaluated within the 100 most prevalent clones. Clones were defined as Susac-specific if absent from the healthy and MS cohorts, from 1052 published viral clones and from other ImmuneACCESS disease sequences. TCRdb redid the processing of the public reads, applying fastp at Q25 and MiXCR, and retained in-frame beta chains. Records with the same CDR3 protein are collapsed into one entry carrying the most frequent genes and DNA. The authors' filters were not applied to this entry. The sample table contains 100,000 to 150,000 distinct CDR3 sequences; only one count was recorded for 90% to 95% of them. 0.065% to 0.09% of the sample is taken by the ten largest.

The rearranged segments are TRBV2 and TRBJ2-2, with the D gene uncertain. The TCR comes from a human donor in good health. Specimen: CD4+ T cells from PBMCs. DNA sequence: TGTGCCAGCAGTGAAGGGCAGCTTACCGGGGAGCTGTTTTTT. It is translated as CASSEGQLTGELFF.